These T cell receptor beta chains were read from a single sample in a study of blood T cells in healthy people across ages. TCRdb re-analysed the 5' RACE reads in MiXCR, keeping a single row per CDR3 protein. The sample lists hundreds of thousands of distinct CDR3 sequences, approximately 24% seen once, with around 3% in the top ten. The data were also submitted as part of a second study, on T cells of mothers and their children.

Sequencing was carried out using blood. Receptor source: a boy aged 5-17 years in good health. The CDR3 runs from the conserved cysteine through the conserved F or W. The D gene is left open where the match is weak. Size is omitted from some rows. Given values are once, few, many or a class for expanded clones.

CASSMTSGGATEQFF	TGTGCCAGCAGTATGACTAGCGGGGGGGCCACTGAGCAGTTCTTC	.	TRBD2	TRBV27	TRBJ2-1
CASSPRASAASETQYF	TGTGCCAGCAGCCCTCGGGCTAGCGCGGCTTCCGAGACCCAGTACTTC	.	.	TRBV9	TRBJ2-5
CSVQRGTANNEQFF	TGCAGCGTGCAGAGGGGGACAGCAAACAATGAGCAGTTCTTC	.	TRBD1	TRBV29-1	TRBJ2-1
CASSDLEYQETQYF	TGTGCCAGCAGCGACTTAGAGTACCAAGAGACCCAGTACTTC	.	.	TRBV7-7	TRBJ2-5
CASSLALAGELFF	TGTGCCAGCAGCTTAGCGCTGGCCGGGGAGCTGTTTTTT	many	.	TRBV11-2	TRBJ2-2
CASSGLGTGSYEQYF	TGTGCCAGCAGTGGACTCGGGACAGGCTCCTACGAGCAGTACTTC	.	TRBD1	TRBV12-3/TRBV12-4	TRBJ2-7
CASSLRSRGEKLFF	TGTGCCAGCAGCTTAAGGAGTAGGGGTGAAAAACTGTTTTTT	.	.	TRBV12-3/TRBV12-4	TRBJ1-4
CASSPRGTGANVLTF	TGTGCCAGCAGCCCCAGGGGAACTGGGGCCAACGTCCTGACTTTC	few	.	TRBV3-1	TRBJ2-6
CASSQRGGISYEQYF	TGTGCCAGCAGCCAGAGGGGGGGGATCTCCTACGAGCAGTACTTC	.	.	TRBV3-1	TRBJ2-7
CASSCRDRGLYFCEKLFF	TGCGCCAGCAGCTGCCGGGACAGGGGGCTATACTTTTGCGAAAAACTGTTTTTT	few	TRBD1	TRBV5-1	TRBJ1-4
CSVAGGSQETQYF	TGCAGCGTTGCCGGGGGATCCCAAGAGACCCAGTACTTC	few	.	TRBV29-1	TRBJ2-5
CSVEDPRGNEQFF	TGCAGCGTTGAAGATCCCCGCGGCAATGAGCAGTTCTTC	few	.	TRBV29-1	TRBJ2-1
CASSFGVNGETQYF	TGCGCCAGCAGCTTTGGGGTTAACGGCGAGACCCAGTACTTC	few	.	TRBV5-1	TRBJ2-5
CASRPDRTWETQYF	TGTGCCAGCAGACCCGACAGGACTTGGGAGACCCAGTACTTC	few	.	TRBV12-3/TRBV12-4	TRBJ2-5
CASSGNNRGLDYGYTF	TGTGCCAGCAGTGGGAATAACAGGGGGCTGGACTATGGCTACACCTTC	.	TRBD1	TRBV6-1	TRBJ1-2
CASSPRGALKATQYF	TGTGCCAGCAGTCCCCGGGGGGCCCTCAAGGCGACCCAGTACTTC	.	.	TRBV28	TRBJ2-5
CASRLPYNEQFF	TGTGCCAGCAGGCTGCCTTACAATGAGCAGTTCTTC	once	.	TRBV28	TRBJ2-1
CASSLGPQGTLETQYF	TGTGCCAGCAGCTTAGGGCCCCAGGGGACACTCGAGACCCAGTACTTC	.	.	TRBV7-6	TRBJ2-5
CASSYRGDIQYF	TGTGCCAGCAGTTACAGGGGGGACATTCAGTACTTC	once	TRBD1	TRBV27	TRBJ2-4
CASSMEAGQNYGYTF	TGTGCCAGCAGCATGGAGGCGGGACAGAACTATGGCTACACCTTC	few	TRBD1	TRBV11-1	TRBJ1-2
CSARDKGEGQPQHF	TGCAGTGCTAGAGATAAGGGGGAGGGTCAGCCCCAGCATTTT	few	.	TRBV20-1	TRBJ1-5
CASSQEVGTLLSYEQYF	TGTGCCAGCAGCCAAGAGGTAGGGACCCTCCTATCCTACGAGCAGTACTTC	few	.	TRBV3-1	TRBJ2-7